This T cell receptor (beta chain) was retrieved from a study of lymphopenia after photon versus proton radiotherapy. General observations from the study: After the lymphocyte nadir, photon-treated repertoires showed oligoclonal expansion, especially of CD8+ Temra cells. Photon-treated patients lost naive T cells and TCR diversity; proton-treated stayed stable. Better survival with proton therapy was suggested as possible, not demonstrated.

This CDR3 spans 13 amino acids. The germline V gene has CDR1 KGHSH and CDR2 LQKENI. The trim removed 7 bases at V and 7 bases at J, leaving 7 bases unmatched. Comments on this clone: Its antigen is as yet unknown.

TCRdb's copy holds only in-frame clones and misses some; the assay was immunoSEQ multiplex PCR. The sample lists around 17,000 clones; roughly 82% were seen once. This specimen consisted of peripheral blood, obtained from a patient treated with proton-based radiotherapy. This sequence was found in a man in his 70s with pancreatic cancer. This chain uses TRBV18 with TRBJ2-7; TRBD1 agrees at 10 bases. CDR3 bases: TGTGCCAGCTACGACAGGGGGCGTGAAGAGCAGTACTTC. This gives the protein CASYDRGREEQYF. Together with reference TRBV18 and TRBJ2-7, the CDR3 gives the full variable domain: NAGVMQNPRHLVRRRGQEARLRCSPMKGHSHVYWYRQLPEEGLKFMVYLQKENIIDESGMPKERFSAEFPKEGPSILRIQQVVRGDSAAYFCASYDRGREEQYFGPGTRLTVT.